Shown below are 2 T cell receptor beta chains from a single sample sequenced in a study of shared clonotypes between healthy human individuals. Measured with immunoSEQ multiplex PCR; TCRdb has only the in-frame clones, and not every one. This repertoire shows 850,000 to 1,200,000 clones, around 74% found once; its top ten account for about 1.5%. Sequencing used memory CD4+ T cells sorted from blood. Subset denoted: CD45RA-negative fraction. The receptors come from a young man in good health.

The chain is built from TRBV6-5 and TRBJ1-6, with D possibly being TRBD1 (6 bases). Looked up from germline, CDR1 is MNHEY and CDR2 is SVGAGI. This CDR3 region has 15 residues. V shed 2 bases and J shed 4 bases, with 9 bases lying between them. The CDR3 sequence: CASSYRGQYNSPLHF. For the CDR3, the DNA is TGTGCCAGCAGTTACCGAGGACAGTATAATTCACCCCTCCACTTT.

The CDR3 nucleotides are TGTGCCAGTAGCGACCCGGGACAGGGTAGCAATCAGCCCCAGCATTTT. Translated: CASSDPGQGSNQPQHF. The rearrangement links TRBV19 to TRBJ1-5, with TRBD1 matching over 9 bases. CDR1 LNHDA and CDR2 SQIVND come from the germline V gene (reference sequence). V trimming: 6 bases; J trimming: 0 bases; junction bases outside the gene matches: 6. The CDR3 extends over 16 amino acids.